Shown below are 12 T cell receptor beta chains from a single sample sequenced in a study of CD8+ T cells in alopecia areata. Once RNA had been extracted, it was reverse transcribed into cDNA to act as the sequencing template. TCRdb's copy holds only in-frame clones and misses some; the assay was immunoSEQ multiplex PCR. The sample holds nearly 200,000 clones, 58% seen once. Specified treatment: oral pan-JAK inhibitor, 5-10 mg twice daily. This specimen was CD4+ T cells sorted from blood, taken at week 24, from a patient treated with tofacitinib. The receptor source for this set is a human donor with alopecia areata.

The chain carries TRBV7-2 and TRBJ1-1, with a tentative D call TRBD1 (5 bases). V was shortened by 1 base and J by 10 bases, with 10 bases between the two germline ends. The germline CDR1 and CDR2 sequences are SGHTA and FQGNSA. The CDR3 spans 12 residues. The CDR3 region is CASSLDRGVAFF. DNA of the CDR3: TGTGCCAGCAGCTTAGATAGGGGTGTAGCTTTCTTT.

Points on this clone: Distinct nucleotide sequences in the sample also encode this CDR3. The V and J genes are TRBV7-2 and TRBJ2-5; D gene uncertain. Trimming cost V 1 base and J 5 bases, with 2 bases left between them. The CDR3 totals 11 residues. The germline V gene encodes CDR1 SGHTA and CDR2 FQGNSA. For the CDR3, the DNA is TGTGCCAGCAGCTTAGTCGAGACCCAGTACTTC. Its protein is CASSLVETQYF.

This rearrangement joins TRBV4-1 to TRBJ2-3; D is unresolved. The CDR3 consists of 16 residues. Germline CDR1 and CDR2: MGHRA and YSYEKL. Trimming stripped 1 base from V and 1 base from J, with 12 bases between. DNA of the CDR3: TGCGCCAGCAGCCAAGTGTTCCAAACCCGCACAGATACGCAGTATTTT. Protein product: CASSQVFQTRTDTQYF.

The chain employs TRBV5-4 and TRBJ2-4; 9 positions agree with TRBD1. The trim removed 3 bases at V and 5 bases at J, leaving 9 bases unmatched. Germline V gives CDR1 SGHNT, CDR2 YYREEE (reference sequence). The CDR3 runs to 16 residues. CDR3 coding DNA: TGTGCCAGCAGCTCAACAGGGGGCGCGGCACAAAACATTCAGTACTTC. Translation gives CASSSTGGAAQNIQYF.

Regarding this clone: The same CDR3 is also encoded by other DNA sequences in this sample. CDR3 nucleotide sequence: TGTGCCAGCAGTGTGGACGGCAATCAGCCCCAGCATTTT. Its protein is CASSVDGNQPQHF. The gene calls are TRBV9 and TRBJ1-5, with D hard to call. Germline CDR1 and CDR2: SGDLS and YYNGEE. The germline V and J ends were trimmed by 5 bases and 2 bases, with 8 bases remaining between them. CDR3 size: 13 residues.

The chain joins TRBV2 to TRBJ2-5; possibly TRBD2 for D (6 bases). The CDR3 is 13 amino acids. Germline CDR1 reads SNHLY; CDR2 reads FYNNEI. V lost 8 bases to trimming and J lost 3 bases, with 13 bases between them. CDR3 bases: TGTGCCAGCGAAAGGGGCGGGGAAGAGACCCAGTACTTC. It specifies CASERGGEETQYF.

As DNA, the CDR3 is TGTGCCAGCAGTGATCCTGGCGTAGGGATGACAGATACGCAGTATTTT. Translated, it gives CASSDPGVGMTDTQYF. The chain joins TRBV2 to TRBJ2-3; D is unresolved. V lost 3 bases, J lost 3 bases, and 16 bases lay in between. The CDR3 totals 16 residues. Germline V gene sequence: CDR1 SNHLY, CDR2 FYNNEI.

This chain joins TRBV5-1 and TRBJ2-7; D is uncertain. Germline V gene data show CDR1 as SGHRS and CDR2 as YFSETQ. CDR3 length: 15 amino acids. The ends were cut back, 0 bases at V and 4 bases at J, with 14 bases in the middle. The CDR3 region is CASSLDSPPEYEQYF. CDR3 in DNA: TGCGCCAGCAGCTTGGACAGCCCACCTGAATACGAGCAGTACTTC.

This clone was observed a handful of times. V and J are TRBV29-1 and TRBJ1-2; possible D gene TRBD1, 5 bases. V was clipped by 6 bases and J by 8 bases, with 16 bases between them. CDR3 length: 12 residues. Germline V lookup: CDR1 SQVTM, CDR2 ANQGSEA. Written as DNA, the CDR3 is TGCAGCGTAGTGGGACCCTCGAAGGGCTACACCTTC. This encodes CSVVGPSKGYTF.

J is TRBJ2-3 and V is TRBV18; 12 bases are shared with TRBD2. From germline, CDR1 is KGHSH and CDR2 LQKENI. The CDR3 sequence is 15 residues long. V was pared by 1 base and J by 4 bases, with 0 bases of the junction left unmatched. The CDR3 DNA reads as TGTGCCAGCTCACCACGGACTAGCGGGGCAGATACGCAGTATTTT. It codes for CASSPRTSGADTQYF.

CDR3 in DNA: TGTGCCAGCTCACGCAGGGGCCAAGATGAAAAACTGTTTTTT. Its translation: CASSRRGQDEKLFF. V usage is TRBV18 and J usage is TRBJ1-4; D might be TRBD1 (6 bases). With 4 bases removed from V and 6 bases from J, the gap between germline ends came to 12 bases. CDR3 size: 14 residues. In germline, CDR1 is KGHSH, CDR2 LQKENI. Full variable domain (remainder filled in from reference TRBV18 and TRBJ1-4): NAGVMQNPRHLVRRRGQEARLRCSPMKGHSHVYWYRQLPEEGLKFMVYLQKENIIDESGMPKERFSAEFPKEGPSILRIQQVVRGDSAAYFCASSRRGQDEKLFFGSGTQLSVL.

For this clone: At the DNA level, this CDR3 is encoded by other sequences in the same sample as well. The chain recombines TRBV9 with TRBJ2-5; tentatively, D is TRBD2 (6 bases). The V end was cut by 2 bases, the J end by 4 bases, with 9 bases between. CDR3 length equals 13 residues. Germline assignment: CDR1 SGDLS and CDR2 YYNGEE. DNA for the CDR3: TGTGCCAGCAGCGTCGGAGGGTCAGAGACCCAGTACTTC. The encoded protein is CASSVGGSETQYF.